These 2 T cell receptor beta chains were sequenced from one sample in a study of CD8 T cells in Susac syndrome. With random hexamers, about 0.5 to 1 ug RNA was reverse transcribed. TCRdb re-called the immunoSEQ multiplex PCR reads with MiXCR, one entry per CDR3 protein. The sample consists of roughly 300,000 distinct CDR3 sequences, 80% to 90% of them appearing once. The sample comprised CD8+ T cells from PBMCs. Receptors originate from a human donor with multiple sclerosis.

The J gene is TRBJ2-7, the V gene TRBV4-1; no clear D. Germline values: CDR1 MGHRA, CDR2 YSYEKL. This CDR3 is built from 15 residues. V lost 2 bases, J lost 4 bases, and 15 bases lay in between. The CDR3 spells CASSQTKDRLYEQYF. The CDR3 DNA reads as TGCGCCAGCAGCCAAACCAAGGACCGCTTATACGAGCAGTACTTC.

This clonotype appeared once. This chain connects TRBV29-1 to TRBJ2-1; TRBD2 matches at 12 bases. The CDR3 is 15 residues long. Unmatched junction bases numbered 11, after V lost 6 bases and J lost 8 bases. The germline CDR1 and CDR2 sequences are SQVTM and ANQGSEA. CDR3 bases: TGCAGCGTAGAAAGGACTAGCGGGATCTTCGATGAGCAGTTCTTC. Residues: CSVERTSGIFDEQFF.